These T cell receptor beta chains were read from a single sample in a study of OX40 agonist ivuxolimab in advanced cancers. Clones were sequenced by immunoSEQ multiplex PCR, and TCRdb holds only the in-frame ones, with some missing. The profile shows about 77,000 clones, 80% to 90% of them singletons. The sequencing here drew on CD4+ or CD8+ T cells sorted from blood, taken in a trial of the OX40 agonist ivuxolimab. The receptors come from an adult with an advanced solid tumor such as melanoma, head and neck, liver or kidney cancer. Each CDR3 is given with its conserved first and last residue. The D gene is left open where the match is weak. A row's size may be missing; if present it is once, few, many or a size class.

j_call: TRBJ1-4
clone_size: -
v_call: TRBV6-5
d_call: -
cdr3_aa: CASSRRRGSNEKLFF
cdr3_nt: TGTGCCAGCAGTCGAAGGCGAGGTTCTAATGAAAAACTGTTTTTT

j_call: TRBJ2-1
clone_size: few
v_call: TRBV5-6
d_call: TRBD2
cdr3_aa: CASSFLAGGYEQFF
cdr3_nt: TGTGCCAGCAGCTTCCTAGCGGGTGGCTATGAGCAGTTCTTC

j_call: TRBJ2-7
clone_size: -
v_call: TRBV6-5
d_call: TRBD1
cdr3_aa: CASRPQGSDEQYF
cdr3_nt: TGTGCCAGCAGACCACAGGGGAGCGACGAGCAGTACTTC

j_call: TRBJ1-3
clone_size: -
v_call: TRBV6-1
d_call: -
cdr3_aa: CASSEWAGWGPGNTIYF
cdr3_nt: TGTGCCAGCAGTGAATGGGCAGGGTGGGGTCCCGGAAACACCATATATTTT

j_call: TRBJ2-3
clone_size: -
v_call: TRBV7-9
d_call: -
cdr3_aa: CASSPKRGSTDTQYF
cdr3_nt: TGTGCCAGCAGCCCCAAAAGGGGTAGCACAGATACGCAGTATTTT

j_call: TRBJ2-7
clone_size: -
v_call: TRBV2
d_call: -
cdr3_aa: CASSRDTTYEQYF
cdr3_nt: TGTGCCAGCAGCCGGGACACCACCTACGAGCAGTACTTC

j_call: TRBJ1-2
clone_size: -
v_call: TRBV28
d_call: -
cdr3_aa: CASSLGGGSYGYTF
cdr3_nt: TGTGCCAGCAGTCTTGGGGGGGGTAGCTATGGCTACACCTTC

j_call: TRBJ2-2
clone_size: -
v_call: TRBV14
d_call: -
cdr3_aa: CASSQDARDTGELFF
cdr3_nt: TGTGCCAGCAGCCAAGATGCCAGGGACACCGGGGAGCTGTTTTTT

j_call: TRBJ1-4
clone_size: -
v_call: TRBV6-5
d_call: -
cdr3_aa: CASSLVRGNEKLFF
cdr3_nt: TGTGCCAGCAGCCTGGTGAGGGGGAATGAAAAACTGTTTTTT

j_call: TRBJ2-7
clone_size: -
v_call: TRBV29-1
d_call: TRBD1
cdr3_aa: CSVAIPRGPYEQYF
cdr3_nt: TGCAGCGTAGCAATCCCCAGGGGGCCCTACGAGCAGTACTTC

j_call: TRBJ2-7
clone_size: -
v_call: TRBV7-8
d_call: TRBD1
cdr3_aa: CASSTQGARAEQYF
cdr3_nt: TGTGCCAGCAGCACTCAGGGGGCGCGGGCCGAGCAGTACTTC

j_call: TRBJ2-7
clone_size: once
v_call: TRBV30
d_call: -
cdr3_aa: CAWSGGYYEQYF
cdr3_nt: TGTGCCTGGAGCGGGGGCTACTACGAGCAGTACTTC

j_call: TRBJ2-3
clone_size: once
v_call: TRBV4-1
d_call: TRBD2
cdr3_aa: CASSHPGLAGSARDTQYF
cdr3_nt: TGCGCCAGCAGCCACCCCGGACTAGCGGGATCGGCGAGAGATACGCAGTATTTT

j_call: TRBJ2-1
clone_size: once
v_call: TRBV5-6
d_call: -
cdr3_aa: CASSLDRVRGHEQFF
cdr3_nt: TGTGCCAGCAGCTTAGATCGGGTCAGGGGACATGAGCAGTTCTTC

j_call: TRBJ1-2
clone_size: few
v_call: TRBV30
d_call: TRBD1
cdr3_aa: CAWSVPGGGYTF
cdr3_nt: TGTGCCTGGAGTGTACCAGGGGGTGGCTACACCTTC

j_call: TRBJ2-5
clone_size: -
v_call: TRBV13
d_call: -
cdr3_aa: CASSSRAAERETQYF
cdr3_nt: TGTGCCAGCAGCTCGAGGGCGGCCGAAAGGGAGACCCAGTACTTC

j_call: TRBJ2-7
clone_size: -
v_call: TRBV29-1
d_call: -
cdr3_aa: CSAGQHYEQYF
cdr3_nt: TGCAGCGCTGGACAGCACTACGAGCAGTACTTC

j_call: TRBJ1-1
clone_size: -
v_call: TRBV7-9
d_call: -
cdr3_aa: CASSADRGNTEAFF
cdr3_nt: TGTGCCAGCAGCGCCGACAGAGGGAACACTGAAGCTTTCTTT

j_call: TRBJ1-1
clone_size: -
v_call: TRBV5-8
d_call: TRBD1
cdr3_aa: CASSLRRQGPNTEAFF
cdr3_nt: TGTGCCAGCAGCCTTCGGCGACAGGGGCCGAACACTGAAGCTTTCTTT

j_call: TRBJ1-1
clone_size: -
v_call: TRBV5-4
d_call: -
cdr3_aa: CASSLEKNTEAFF
cdr3_nt: TGTGCCAGCAGCTTGGAAAAGAACACTGAAGCTTTCTTT

j_call: TRBJ2-1
clone_size: -
v_call: TRBV6-5
d_call: TRBD2
cdr3_aa: CASSYGTSGGQEQFF
cdr3_nt: TGTGCCAGCAGTTATGGGACTAGCGGGGGCCAGGAGCAGTTCTTC

j_call: TRBJ2-4
clone_size: -
v_call: TRBV18
d_call: -
cdr3_aa: CASSPPVVENIQYF
cdr3_nt: TGTGCCAGCTCACCACCGGTAGTCGAAAACATTCAGTACTTC

j_call: TRBJ2-3
clone_size: -
v_call: TRBV10-2
d_call: TRBD2
cdr3_aa: CASSPSGYADTQYF
cdr3_nt: TGCGCCAGCAGCCCTAGCGGTTACGCAGATACGCAGTATTTT

j_call: TRBJ1-4
clone_size: once
v_call: TRBV28
d_call: TRBD1
cdr3_aa: CASSFGGQGDEKLFF
cdr3_nt: TGTGCCAGCAGTTTTGGGGGACAGGGGGATGAAAAACTGTTTTTT

j_call: TRBJ2-3
clone_size: -
v_call: TRBV19
d_call: TRBD2
cdr3_aa: CASSKWEAGEDSDTQYF
cdr3_nt: TGTGCCAGTAGTAAATGGGAAGCGGGAGAGGATTCAGATACGCAGTATTTT

j_call: TRBJ2-7
clone_size: -
v_call: TRBV10-1
d_call: -
cdr3_aa: CASSENGYEQYF
cdr3_nt: TGCGCCAGCAGTGAGAACGGCTACGAGCAGTACTTC

j_call: TRBJ1-4
clone_size: few
v_call: TRBV7-2
d_call: -
cdr3_aa: CASGLLGEKLFF
cdr3_nt: TGTGCCAGCGGCCTCCTGGGGGAAAAACTGTTTTTT

j_call: TRBJ1-6
clone_size: -
v_call: TRBV6-1
d_call: -
cdr3_aa: CASSPRVYNSPLHF
cdr3_nt: TGTGCCAGCAGTCCCAGGGTGTATAATTCACCCCTCCACTTT

j_call: TRBJ2-2
clone_size: -
v_call: TRBV6-5
d_call: -
cdr3_aa: CASSYWGTPNTGELFF
cdr3_nt: TGTGCCAGCAGTTACTGGGGGACACCGAACACCGGGGAGCTGTTTTTT

j_call: TRBJ1-4
clone_size: -
v_call: TRBV19
d_call: TRBD1
cdr3_aa: CASRSWTGINEKLFF
cdr3_nt: TGTGCCAGTAGATCTTGGACAGGGATTAATGAAAAACTGTTTTTT

j_call: TRBJ2-5
clone_size: few
v_call: TRBV5-1
d_call: -
cdr3_aa: CASSFTLAFQENQYF
cdr3_nt: TGCGCCAGCAGCTTTACCTTAGCGTTCCAAGAGAACCAGTACTTC

j_call: TRBJ2-7
clone_size: -
v_call: TRBV7-2
d_call: -
cdr3_aa: CASSLSKAPRKGSSYEQYF
cdr3_nt: TGTGCCAGCAGCCTGTCTAAGGCACCAAGAAAGGGCAGCTCCTACGAGCAGTACTTC

j_call: TRBJ1-1
clone_size: -
v_call: TRBV30
d_call: -
cdr3_aa: CAWRTWVDTEAFF
cdr3_nt: TGTGCCTGGCGGACTTGGGTCGACACTGAAGCTTTCTTT

j_call: TRBJ1-3
clone_size: once
v_call: TRBV10-3
d_call: -
cdr3_aa: CAISAREGNTIYF
cdr3_nt: TGTGCCATCAGTGCCAGGGAGGGAAACACCATATATTTT

j_call: TRBJ2-3
clone_size: few
v_call: TRBV28
d_call: -
cdr3_aa: CASRGTDTQYF
cdr3_nt: TGTGCCAGCAGGGGGACAGATACGCAGTATTTT

j_call: TRBJ1-2
clone_size: -
v_call: TRBV29-1
d_call: -
cdr3_aa: CSAGGALYGYTF
cdr3_nt: TGCAGCGCCGGAGGAGCTCTCTATGGCTACACCTTC

j_call: TRBJ1-1
clone_size: -
v_call: TRBV5-1
d_call: -
cdr3_aa: CASSLYRSTEAFF
cdr3_nt: TGCGCCAGCAGCTTGTACCGGAGCACTGAAGCTTTCTTT

j_call: TRBJ2-1
clone_size: -
v_call: TRBV25-1
d_call: TRBD2
cdr3_aa: CASTGGSGRGNEQFF
cdr3_nt: TGTGCCAGCACTGGGGGTAGCGGGAGGGGGAATGAGCAGTTCTTC

j_call: TRBJ1-4
clone_size: -
v_call: TRBV5-1
d_call: TRBD1
cdr3_aa: CASSLVGQGNEKLFF
cdr3_nt: TGCGCCAGCAGCTTGGTGGGACAGGGGAATGAAAAACTGTTTTTT

j_call: TRBJ1-2
clone_size: -
v_call: TRBV7-9
d_call: -
cdr3_aa: CASSAHSSNYGYTF
cdr3_nt: TGTGCCAGCAGCGCCCACTCATCTAACTATGGCTACACCTTC

j_call: TRBJ1-2
clone_size: -
v_call: TRBV9
d_call: -
cdr3_aa: CASSVPGTYGYTF
cdr3_nt: TGTGCCAGCAGCGTCCCAGGGACCTATGGCTACACCTTC

j_call: TRBJ2-1
clone_size: once
v_call: TRBV5-1
d_call: TRBD1
cdr3_aa: CASSLDVQGYNEQFF
cdr3_nt: TGCGCCAGCAGCTTGGACGTACAGGGGTACAATGAGCAGTTCTTC

j_call: TRBJ2-2
clone_size: -
v_call: TRBV7-2
d_call: TRBD2
cdr3_aa: CASSRGLAGVTGELFF
cdr3_nt: TGTGCCAGCAGCAGGGGACTAGCGGGAGTGACCGGGGAGCTGTTTTTT

j_call: TRBJ1-4
clone_size: -
v_call: TRBV6-6
d_call: TRBD1
cdr3_aa: CASSYPTGGHEKLFF
cdr3_nt: TGTGCCAGCAGTTACCCGACAGGGGGCCATGAAAAACTGTTTTTT

j_call: TRBJ1-2
clone_size: -
v_call: TRBV9
d_call: -
cdr3_aa: CASSAREGSYTF
cdr3_nt: TGTGCCAGCAGCGCTCGGGAGGGGAGCTACACCTTC

j_call: TRBJ2-5
clone_size: -
v_call: TRBV7-2
d_call: -
cdr3_aa: CASSLRSSGGTGFQTQYF
cdr3_nt: TGTGCCAGCAGCTTAAGGTCGTCCGGCGGGACGGGGTTCCAGACCCAGTACTTC